This TCR beta chain was captured by sequencing in a study of regulatory T cells in long-lasting Graves disease. Background on the study: Over-5-year antithyroid drug use with positive TSH receptor antibodies defined persistent Graves' disease in the study. Study findings and constraints: TCR diversity was lower in persistent Graves' patients than in newly diagnosed ones. Patients with persistent disease showed a bias toward TRBV28, TRBJ1-2 and TRBJ2-5. Having few samples may have compromised the accuracy.

This clonotype appeared many times. What it binds is unknown. V lost 0 bases and J 0 bases, leaving 8 bases between the germline ends. The CDR3 is made up of 15 amino acids. The germline V gene encodes CDR1 LNHNV and CDR2 YYDKDF (reference sequence). Time point here: persistent/refractory GD, antithyroid drugs over 5 years with positive TRAb. Preparation of the TCR library used RNA extracted from PBMCs. TCR beta libraries were built with iRepertoire HTBI primers and Arm-PCR of CDR3 regions. TCRdb passed the multiplex PCR reads through MiXCR, listing each CDR3 protein once. Seen here are about 470,000 distinct CDR3 sequences, 20% to 25% observed once, and the top ten hold less than 9%.

The receptor's source is a female donor with Graves disease. The chain employs TRBV15 and TRBJ1-2; D is uncertain. The material sequenced was peripheral blood mononuclear cells (PBMCs), taken when the disease was refractory, from a patient treated with antithyroid drugs. DNA of the CDR3: TGTGCCACCAGCAGAGATCTTGAAGCTAACTATGGCTACACCTTC. Its protein is CATSRDLEANYGYTF.